The 18 T cell receptor beta chains reported below all come from one sample, sequenced in a study of T-cell memory formation after mild COVID-19 (dated by TCRdb to the early 2020s). The library was made by 5' RACE. Sequencing took place on an Illumina NovaSeq 6000. Starting from the raw public reads, TCRdb applied fastp trimming at Q25, assembled clones with MiXCR and retained in-frame beta chains. Each CDR3 protein gets just one entry, which takes the most common genes and DNA from the rows behind it. In this sample the table shows around 310,000 distinct CDR3 sequences, more than 20% of which occur a single time. The ten largest clones capture about 21% of the sample. Material: PBMCs or a T cell subset sorted from them (not recorded which). The receptor source for this set is a man younger than 35 who had mild COVID-19 (a few samples of this study predate the infection). The sample titles of this study are shuffled in the database, so cell type and time point are left out; the donor was told from shared clones.

This clonotype was seen more than once but under ten times. This chain connects TRBV20-1 to TRBJ2-4, with 8 bases identical to TRBD1. Trimming took 1 base from V and 7 from J; bases not matched to a gene: 9. The CDR3 runs 15 residues. In germline, CDR1 is DFQATT, CDR2 SNEGSKA (reference sequence). The CDR3 loop reads CSARGAGGYQNIQYF. The CDR3 nucleotides read TGCAGTGCTAGAGGAGCAGGGGGCTATCAGAACATTCAGTACTTC.

The genes are TRBV7-2 and TRBJ2-4, with 8 bases matching TRBD2. Germline V gene data show CDR1 as SGHTA and CDR2 as FQGNSA. This CDR3 spans 17 amino acids. Losses at the gene ends were 2 bases for V and 0 bases for J; bases not matched to a gene: 6. Here the CDR3 reads CASSLFPGGVAKNIQYF. CDR3 sequence (DNA): TGTGCCAGCAGCTTATTCCCCGGGGGGGTAGCCAAAAACATTCAGTACTTC.

The V gene is TRBV6-2 or TRBV6-3, the J gene TRBJ2-1; D is unclear. The germline V gene has CDR1 MNHEY and CDR2 SVGEGT. The CDR3 runs to 13 residues. Trimming took off 2 bases at V and 2 bases at J, with 4 bases between the two ends. The CDR3 protein is CASSYTPYNEQFF. The CDR3 DNA follows: TGTGCCAGCAGTTACACCCCCTACAATGAGCAGTTCTTC.

With respect to this clonotype: Compared with germline, one end of the junction differs, possibly owing to a read error. The chain has TRBV5-1 and TRBJ2-1, with 7 bases aligning to TRBD1. Germline V gives CDR1 SGHRS, CDR2 YFSETQ. This CDR3 comprises 16 residues. As DNA, the CDR3 is TGCGCAAGCAGCTTGCGTTTTACAGGGGACGGGAATGAGCAGTTCTTC. Protein sequence: CASSLRFTGDGNEQFF.

This clonotype was detected only a few times. For the CDR3, the DNA is TGTGCTAGTGGTTTGGGGCCCACAGATACGCAGTATTTT. Translation gives CASGLGPTDTQYF. This rearrangement joins TRBV12-5 to TRBJ2-3; D is uncertain. The CDR3 contains 13 residues. CDR1 LGHNT and CDR2 FRNRAP come from the germline V gene. Trimming took 1 base from V and 2 from J, leaving 4 bases between them.

This clonotype was counted only a few times. The rearrangement joins TRBV4-3 to TRBJ2-3; D uncertain. V lost 0 bases and J 0 bases, leaving 4 bases between the germline ends. This CDR3 has 14 residues. Per germline, CDR1 LGHNA and CDR2 YSLEER. The CDR3 coding sequence is TGCGCCAGCAGCCAAGAGGTTAGCACAGATACGCAGTATTTT. Its protein is CASSQEVSTDTQYF.

This clonotype appeared a few times. Here the CDR3 reads CSAPGQGAEQYF. CDR3 DNA sequence: TGCAGTGCTCCGGGACAAGGGGCCGAGCAGTACTTC. The V gene is TRBV20-1, the J gene TRBJ2-7, with a weak D call TRBD1 (6 bases). The CDR3 contains 12 residues. Per the germline V gene, CDR1 is DFQATT and CDR2 is SNEGSKA (reference sequence). Trimming took off 5 bases at V and 6 bases at J, with 14 bases between the two ends.

A few counts support this clonotype. The J gene is TRBJ2-3, the V gene TRBV4-2; D may be TRBD2 (8 bases). The CDR3 sequence is 17 residues long. The V end lost 3 bases, the J end lost 8 bases, and 24 bases lay between the germline ends. Germline V gene lookup returns CDR1 LGHNA and CDR2 YNFKEQ. Here the CDR3 reads CASSHVKGAGGQGTQYF. The CDR3 nucleotides read TGTGCCAGCAGCCATGTAAAGGGGGCGGGGGGCCAGGGTACGCAGTATTTT.

The chain combines TRBV3-1 with TRBJ1-1, with D perhaps matching TRBD1 (6 bases). Trimming stripped 2 bases from V and 11 bases from J, with 15 bases between. The CDR3 is made up of 13 amino acids. From germline, CDR1 is LGHDT and CDR2 YNNKEL (reference sequence). The CDR3 nucleotides read TGTGCCAGCAGCCAATCAAGGGACATGGGTGCTTTCTTT. Protein product: CASSQSRDMGAFF. The full variable domain, rest sourced from reference TRBV3-1 and TRBJ1-1, is DTAVSQTPKYLVTQMGNDKSIKCEQNLGHDTMYWYKQDSKKFLKIMFSYNNKELIINETVPNRFSPKSPDKAHLNLHINSLELGDSAVYFCASSQSRDMGAFFGQGTRLTVV.

There are a few counts of this clonotype. The V and J genes are TRBV11-2 and TRBJ2-3, with 7 bases aligning to TRBD1. Germline-derived CDR1 and CDR2 are SGHAT and FQNNGV. The CDR3 runs to 13 residues. V gave up 5 bases and J gave up 4 bases; unmatched junction bases: 3. The CDR3 bases are TGTGCCAGCAGCCCTGACAGGGCAGATACGCAGTATTTT. The encoded protein is CASSPDRADTQYF.

This clonotype appeared a few times. The V and J genes are TRBV4-2 and TRBJ1-6; maybe TRBD1 (5 bases). There are 16 residues in the CDR3. The V gene lost 0 bases and the J gene lost 6 bases, with 12 bases spanning the gap. The germline V gene encodes CDR1 LGHNA and CDR2 YNFKEQ. In DNA, the CDR3 is TGTGCCAGCAGCCAAGACCTCCTGGGGCTTAATTCACCCCTCCACTTT. Translated, it gives CASSQDLLGLNSPLHF.

This clonotype was seen many times. The genes are TRBV7-2 and TRBJ2-7, with 7 nucleotides matching TRBD2. The length of the CDR3 is 14 residues. Trimming at V came to 4 bases and at J to 2 bases, leaving 5 bases not matched to a gene. Germline values: CDR1 SGHTA, CDR2 FQGNSA. CDR3 nucleotide sequence: TGTGCCAGCAGCTACCAGACTAGCACCTACGAGCAGTACGTC. Translating gives CASSYQTSTYEQYV.

The chain recombines TRBV5-1 with TRBJ2-3; tentatively, D is TRBD2 (6 bases). Trimming pared 0 bases from V and 3 bases from J, leaving 11 bases between. The CDR3 extends over 15 amino acids. From germline, CDR1 is SGHRS and CDR2 YFSETQ. The CDR3 sequence is CASSLDGGPTDTQYF. CDR3 DNA: TGCGCCAGCAGCTTGGACGGGGGTCCGACAGATACGCAGTATTTT.

This clonotype was seen repeatedly, ten times or more. This chain joins TRBV4-1 and TRBJ1-4; D gene unclear. Trimming took off 4 bases at V and 5 bases at J, with 11 bases between the two ends. CDR3 length: 14 residues. Germline lookup yields CDR1 MGHRA and CDR2 YSYEKL. CDR3 in DNA: TGCGCCAGCAGCCGCCGGCTTTCAAATGAAAAACTGTTTTTT. It translates to CASSRRLSNEKLFF.

A few counts support this clonotype. This chain connects TRBV6-1 to TRBJ2-1; D ambiguous. V shed 2 bases and J shed 0 bases, with 14 bases lying between them. The CDR3 contains 17 residues. CDR1 is MNHNS and CDR2 is SASEGT in the germline V gene. CDR3 DNA sequence: TGTGCCAGCAGTGAACCCTCTGGGCCGAGCTCCTACAATGAGCAGTTCTTC. This sequence encodes CASSEPSGPSSYNEQFF.

The table lists this clonotype with a few counts. The chain combines TRBV4-3 with TRBJ1-2, with TRBD1 matching over 9 bases. This CDR3 has 14 residues. The junction had 4 bases not matched to a gene; V was cut back by 0 bases and J by 8 bases. Germline CDR1 and CDR2: LGHNA and YSLEER. CDR3 sequence: CASSQETGGYGYTF. CDR3 coding DNA: TGCGCCAGCAGCCAAGAGACAGGGGGTTACGGCTACACCTTC.

This clonotype has only one observation. The chain couples TRBV7-2 to TRBJ2-1; 7 positions match TRBD2. CDR1 SGHTA and CDR2 FQGNSA come from the germline V gene. V trimming: 5 bases; J trimming: 4 bases; junction bases outside the gene matches: 8. The CDR3 consists of 15 residues. The CDR3 region is CASSPGTMTYNEQFF. In DNA form, the CDR3 reads TGTGCCAGCAGCCCCGGGACTATGACTTACAATGAGCAGTTCTTC.

The rearrangement links TRBV7-2 to TRBJ2-1; D not resolved. The ends were cut back, 5 bases at V and 6 bases at J, with 17 bases in the middle. Per the germline V gene, CDR1 is SGHTA and CDR2 is FQGNSA. This CDR3 region has 15 residues. The CDR3 loop reads CASSPGWAEGNEQFF. The DNA of the CDR3 is TGTGCCAGCAGCCCCGGTTGGGCGGAAGGCAATGAGCAGTTCTTC.